The 15 T cell receptor beta chains listed next were all sequenced from one sample in a study of blood T cell repertoires in COVID-19. TCRdb keeps only in-frame clones here, not all; method: immunoSEQ multiplex PCR. Among fewer than 250,000 clones, 92% were seen once, and the ten largest hold under 1.5%. Sequencing was carried out using peripheral blood. Receptors originate from a man aged 25-45 years with acute or convalescent COVID-19.

The table lists this clone with a count of one. The chain employs TRBV5-1 and TRBJ2-5; D ambiguous. The CDR3 runs to 14 residues. CDR1 SGHRS and CDR2 YFSETQ come from the germline V gene. Between the trimmed V and J ends, which lost 7 bases and 1 base, there was a span of 14 bases. The CDR3 spells CASSNTASQETQYF. In nucleotides, the CDR3 is TGCGCCAGCTCTAACACAGCCAGCCAAGAGACCCAGTACTTC. Full variable domain (missing parts from reference TRBV5-1 and TRBJ2-5): KAGVTQTPRYLIKTRGQQVTLSCSPISGHRSVSWYQQTPGQGLQFLFEYFSETQRNKGNFPGRFSGRQFSNSRSEMNVSTLELGDSALYLCASSNTASQETQYFGPGTRLLVL.

Note on this clone: An end of the junction does not agree with germline; a read error may underlie this. J is TRBJ2-3 and V is TRBV7-7; perhaps TRBD2 as D (5 bases). The CDR3 is 15 amino acids. Germline CDR1 reads SSHAT; CDR2 reads FNYEAQ (reference sequence). This CDR3 reads CASSSGLMSTDTQYF. In DNA, the CDR3 is TGTGCTAGCAGCTCCGGACTGATGAGCACAGATACGCAGTATTTT.

The chain uses TRBV27 and TRBJ1-1; D is undetermined. CDR1 MNHEY and CDR2 SMNVEV come from the germline V gene (reference sequence). Between the trimmed V and J ends, which lost 0 bases and 0 bases, there was a span of 8 bases. The length of the CDR3 is 15 residues. The CDR3 bases are TGTGCCAGCAGTTTATCAGGCAGCGTGAACACTGAAGCTTTCTTT. This gives the protein CASSLSGSVNTEAFF.

The CDR3 nucleotides are TGTGCCAGCAGTTACGCCGGACAGAGGAGACGAGACGAGCAGTACTTC. It codes for CASSYAGQRRRDEQYF. The genes are TRBV6-6 and TRBJ2-7, with D possibly being TRBD1 (6 bases). In germline, CDR1 is MNHNY, CDR2 SVGAGI (reference sequence). The CDR3 sequence is 16 residues long. Trimming left V 2 bases short and J 5 bases short, with 19 bases between.

V gene TRBV28 combines with J gene TRBJ1-5, with 7 positions matching TRBD1. Germline-derived CDR1 and CDR2 are MDHEN and SYDVKM. The J segment lost 4 bases and the V segment lost 4 bases, leaving 7 bases of the junction unmatched. The CDR3 has 15 amino acids. The CDR3 reads CASSSRQGHNQPQHF. The CDR3 DNA follows: TGTGCCAGCAGTTCGCGACAGGGTCATAATCAGCCCCAGCATTTT.

V is TRBV7-6 and J is TRBJ2-1; D remains unclear. The V gene lost 1 base and the J gene lost 7 bases, with 14 bases spanning the gap. In germline, CDR1 is SGHVS, CDR2 FNYEAQ. This CDR3 has 15 residues. The CDR3 spells CASSLGWLGTNEQFF. CDR3 in DNA: TGTGCCAGCAGCTTAGGGTGGCTAGGTACGAATGAGCAGTTCTTC.

The V gene is TRBV2, the J gene TRBJ1-2; TRBD1 might be the D (5 bases). CDR1 and CDR2 from the germline V gene are SNHLY and FYNNEI. V dropped 9 bases and J dropped 5 bases, with 13 bases sitting between them. This CDR3 contains 12 residues. The CDR3 region has the DNA TGTGCCAGTAAAGGGGAGGAATATGGCTACACCTTC. It encodes CASKGEEYGYTF.

This chain connects TRBV19 to TRBJ1-1; D perhaps matches TRBD1 (5 bases). Between the trimmed V and J ends, which lost 3 bases and 1 base, there was a span of 9 bases. The CDR3 runs 14 residues. Germline V gene data show CDR1 as LNHDA and CDR2 as SQIVND (reference sequence). The CDR3 reads CASSMGRWNTEAFF. The CDR3 nucleotides read TGTGCCAGTAGTATGGGGCGGTGGAACACTGAAGCTTTCTTT.

This chain joins TRBV5-1 and TRBJ2-2, with D possibly matching TRBD1 (5 bases). The CDR3 runs to 14 residues. Deletions cut 4 bases from V and 2 bases from J, with 9 bases between. Germline V gene sequence: CDR1 SGHRS, CDR2 YFSETQ. The CDR3 sequence is CASSPGHNTGELFF. The CDR3 region has the DNA TGCGCCAGCAGCCCTGGACACAACACCGGGGAGCTGTTTTTT.

The chain uses TRBV6-5 and TRBJ1-2; no firm D call. CDR1 and CDR2 (germline): MNHEY, SVGAGI. This CDR3 comprises 11 residues. V lost 9 bases, J lost 3 bases, and 8 bases lay in between. This CDR3 is CASTEYYGYTF. The CDR3 DNA reads as TGTGCCAGTACAGAGTACTATGGCTACACCTTC.

The CDR3 DNA follows: TGTGCCAGCTCACAGAACGTTCAGCAGCCCCAGCATTTT. Encoded protein: CASSQNVQQPQHF. The rearrangement joins TRBV18 to TRBJ1-5; D uncertain. The V end lost 4 bases, the J end lost 7 bases, and 11 bases lay between the germline ends. Germline loops: CDR1 KGHSH, CDR2 LQKENI. This CDR3 is 13 amino acids long.

J is TRBJ2-1 and V is TRBV7-2; no clear D. V lost 3 bases and J lost 6, with 9 bases in between. The CDR3 has 13 amino acids. Germline values: CDR1 SGHTA, CDR2 FQGNSA. The CDR3 here is CASSFIPGNEQFF. The CDR3 DNA is TGTGCCAGCAGCTTTATCCCCGGCAATGAGCAGTTCTTC.

The gene calls are TRBV5-1 and TRBJ2-3; D is perhaps TRBD2 (6 bases). The CDR3 sequence is 16 residues long. Trimming cost V 3 bases and J 0 bases, with 14 bases left between them. Looked up from germline, CDR1 is SGHRS and CDR2 is YFSETQ. The CDR3 DNA sequence: TGCGCCAGCAGCTCGGGGGATCGGACTAGCACAGATACGCAGTATTTT. This sequence encodes CASSSGDRTSTDTQYF.

V usage is TRBV5-6 and J usage is TRBJ1-1; D gene uncertain. CDR1 is SGHDT, CDR2 YYEEEE, per germline. The CDR3 is 13 amino acids. V lost 3 bases, J lost 1 base, and 7 bases lay in between. The CDR3 region has the DNA TGTGCCAGCAGCTCCTCAGGGAACACTGAAGCTTTCTTT. Its translation is CASSSSGNTEAFF.

The chain recombines TRBV28 with TRBJ1-5; D remains unclear. V lost 3 bases, J lost 4 bases, and 10 bases lay in between. CDR3 size: 14 residues. The germline gives CDR1 MDHEN, CDR2 SYDVKM. In DNA, the CDR3 is TGTGCCAGCAGTTTTGCGGGGAAAAATCAGCCCCAGCATTTT. This gives the protein CASSFAGKNQPQHF.